This T cell receptor beta chain emerged from a study of cytomegalovirus exposure and HLA in healthy donors. Study-wide findings and caveats: Published work reported that the classifier diagnosed cytomegalovirus status with high specificity and sensitivity. Subsequent analysis showed first-cohort TCR clusters tending to co-occur in some 120 validation repertoires. In vitro assays verified that a few CMV-associated chains recognized CMV antigens specifically. Associated with cytomegalovirus, according to the listing, were 150 to 200 TCR beta chains.

Only in-frame clones appear in the TCRdb table, and some are missing; sequencing was by immunoSEQ multiplex PCR. The sample contains about 330,000 clones, 87% of which appear only once. Comment on this clone: Its antigen is as yet unknown.

The clonotype comes from a woman younger than 45 in good health and CMV-seropositive. The sequenced material came from PBMCs.

This CDR3 is CASSLRSSVGGNQPQHF. The CDR3 region has the DNA TGTGCCAGCAGCTTACGAAGTTCGGTTGGAGGCAATCAGCCCCAGCATTTT. This chain links TRBV7-6 with TRBJ1-5; no reliable D call. This CDR3 spans 17 amino acids. V was shortened by 2 bases and J by 2 bases, with 16 bases between the two germline ends. Germline V gives CDR1 SGHVS, CDR2 FNYEAQ.